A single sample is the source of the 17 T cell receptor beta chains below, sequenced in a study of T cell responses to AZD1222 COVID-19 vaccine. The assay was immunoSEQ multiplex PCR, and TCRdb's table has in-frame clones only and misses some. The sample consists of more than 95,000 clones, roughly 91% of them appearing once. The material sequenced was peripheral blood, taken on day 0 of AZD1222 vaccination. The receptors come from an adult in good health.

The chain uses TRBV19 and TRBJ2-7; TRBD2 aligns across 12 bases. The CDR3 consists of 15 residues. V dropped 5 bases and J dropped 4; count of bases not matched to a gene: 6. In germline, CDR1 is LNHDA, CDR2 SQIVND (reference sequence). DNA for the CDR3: TGTGCCAGTAGTCCTATGACTAGCGGGGGTTACGAGCAGTACTTC. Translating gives CASSPMTSGGYEQYF. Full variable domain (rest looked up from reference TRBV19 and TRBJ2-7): DGGITQSPKYLFRKEGQNVTLSCEQNLNHDAMYWYRQDPGQGLRLIYYSQIVNDFQKGDIAEGYSVSREKKESFPLTVTSAQKNPTAFYLCASSPMTSGGYEQYFGPGTRLTVT.

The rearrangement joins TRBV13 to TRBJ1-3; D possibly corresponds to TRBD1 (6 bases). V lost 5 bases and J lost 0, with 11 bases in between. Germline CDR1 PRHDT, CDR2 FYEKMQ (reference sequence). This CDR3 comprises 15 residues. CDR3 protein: CASSQQGNSGNTIYF. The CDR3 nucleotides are TGTGCCAGCAGCCAACAGGGCAACTCTGGAAACACCATATATTTT.

The CDR3 here is CASSPGVVGNGETQYF. CDR3 nucleotides: TGTGCCAGCTCCCCGGGCGTTGTGGGGAATGGAGAGACCCAGTACTTC. This chain connects TRBV18 to TRBJ2-5, with D uncertain. The germline V gene encodes CDR1 KGHSH and CDR2 LQKENI. V dropped 6 bases and J dropped 4 bases, with 21 bases sitting between them. There are 16 residues in the CDR3. The full variable domain, its missing parts supplied by reference TRBV18 and TRBJ2-5, is NAGVMQNPRHLVRRRGQEARLRCSPMKGHSHVYWYRQLPEEGLKFMVYLQKENIIDESGMPKERFSAEFPKEGPSILRIQQVVRGDSAAYFCASSPGVVGNGETQYFGPGTRLLVL.

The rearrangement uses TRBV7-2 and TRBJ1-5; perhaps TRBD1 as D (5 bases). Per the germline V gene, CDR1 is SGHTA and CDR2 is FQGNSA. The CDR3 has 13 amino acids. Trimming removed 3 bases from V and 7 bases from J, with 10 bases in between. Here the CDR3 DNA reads TGTGCCAGCAGCTTTTCAGGGTCGCAGCCCCAGCATTTT. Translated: CASSFSGSQPQHF.

This CDR3 reads CASSGNTEAFF. The DNA of the CDR3 is TGTGCCAGCAGCGGCAACACTGAAGCTTTCTTT. J is TRBJ1-1 and V is TRBV9; D remains unclear. This CDR3 comprises 11 residues. V shed 3 bases and J shed 2 bases, with 2 bases lying between them. CDR1 is SGDLS, CDR2 YYNGEE, per germline.

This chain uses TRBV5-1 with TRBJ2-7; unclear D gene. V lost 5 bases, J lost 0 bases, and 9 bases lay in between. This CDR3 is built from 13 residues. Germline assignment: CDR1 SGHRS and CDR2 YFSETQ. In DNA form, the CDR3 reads TGCGCCAGCAGGGCTTCAAACTCCTACGAGCAGTACTTC. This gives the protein CASRASNSYEQYF.

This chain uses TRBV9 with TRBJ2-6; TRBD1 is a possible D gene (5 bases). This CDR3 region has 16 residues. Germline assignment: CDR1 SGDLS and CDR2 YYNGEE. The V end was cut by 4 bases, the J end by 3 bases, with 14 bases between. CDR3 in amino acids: CASSSSGFGGANVLTF. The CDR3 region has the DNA TGTGCCAGCAGCTCATCAGGGTTCGGTGGGGCCAACGTCCTGACTTTC.

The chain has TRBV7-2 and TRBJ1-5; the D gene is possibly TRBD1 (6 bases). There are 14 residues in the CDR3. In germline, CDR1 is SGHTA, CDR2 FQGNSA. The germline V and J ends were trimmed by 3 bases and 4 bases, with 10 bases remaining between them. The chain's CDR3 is CASSLGHGNQPQHF. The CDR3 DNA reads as TGTGCCAGCAGCTTGGGACACGGAAATCAGCCCCAGCATTTT.

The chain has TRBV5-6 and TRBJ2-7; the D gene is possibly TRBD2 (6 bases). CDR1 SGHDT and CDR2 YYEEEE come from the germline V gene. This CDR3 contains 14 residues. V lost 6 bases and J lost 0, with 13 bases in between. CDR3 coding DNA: TGTGCCAGCACCATTAGCGGTGCCTCCTACGAGCAGTACTTC. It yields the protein CASTISGASYEQYF.

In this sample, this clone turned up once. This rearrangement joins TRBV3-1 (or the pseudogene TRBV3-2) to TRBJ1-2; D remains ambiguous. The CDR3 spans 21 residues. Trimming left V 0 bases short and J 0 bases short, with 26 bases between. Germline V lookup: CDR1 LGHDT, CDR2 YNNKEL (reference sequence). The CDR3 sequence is CASSQEIFVAAAINTNYGYTF. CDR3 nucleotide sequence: TGTGCCAGCAGCCAAGAAATTTTTGTGGCCGCTGCTATTAATACTAACTATGGCTACACCTTC.

The CDR3 region is CASSLGDIYEQYF. The CDR3 coding sequence is TGCGCCAGCAGCTTGGGCGATATATACGAGCAGTACTTC. The chain recombines TRBV5-1 with TRBJ2-7; unclear D gene. The germline V and J ends were trimmed by 0 bases and 4 bases, with 8 bases remaining between them. Germline V gene data show CDR1 as SGHRS and CDR2 as YFSETQ. The CDR3 length is 13 residues.

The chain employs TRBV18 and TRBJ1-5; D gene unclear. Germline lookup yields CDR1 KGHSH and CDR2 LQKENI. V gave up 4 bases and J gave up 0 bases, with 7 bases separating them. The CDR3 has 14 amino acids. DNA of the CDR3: TGTGCCAGCTCACGTAGCAATAGCAATCAGCCCCAGCATTTT. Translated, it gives CASSRSNSNQPQHF.

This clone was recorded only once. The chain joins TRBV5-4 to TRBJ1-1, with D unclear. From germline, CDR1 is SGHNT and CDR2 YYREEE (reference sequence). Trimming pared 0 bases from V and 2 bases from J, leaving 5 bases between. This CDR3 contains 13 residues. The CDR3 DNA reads TGTGCCAGCAGCTTGGAGGGCAACACTGAAGCTTTCTTT. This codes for CASSLEGNTEAFF.

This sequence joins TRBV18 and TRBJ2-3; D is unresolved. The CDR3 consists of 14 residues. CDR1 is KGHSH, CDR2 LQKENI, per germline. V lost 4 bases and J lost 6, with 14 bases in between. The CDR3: CASSLPSLPDTQYF. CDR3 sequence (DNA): TGTGCCAGCTCACTGCCTAGTTTGCCGGATACGCAGTATTTT.

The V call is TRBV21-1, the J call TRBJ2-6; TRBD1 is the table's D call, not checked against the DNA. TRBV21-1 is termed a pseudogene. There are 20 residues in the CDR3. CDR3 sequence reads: CASSNYSRRDRGSGANVLTF. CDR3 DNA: TGTGCCAGCAGCAACTACAGCCGTAGGGACAGGGGTTCTGGGGCCAACGTCCTGACTTTC.

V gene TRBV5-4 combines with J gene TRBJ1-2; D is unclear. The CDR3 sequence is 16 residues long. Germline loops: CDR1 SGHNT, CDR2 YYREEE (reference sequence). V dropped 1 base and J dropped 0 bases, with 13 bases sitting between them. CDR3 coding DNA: TGTGCCAGCAGCTTGTTCGGGGTCTCAGCTAACTATGGCTACACCTTC. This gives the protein CASSLFGVSANYGYTF. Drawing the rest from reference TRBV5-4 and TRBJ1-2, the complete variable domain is ETGVTQSPTHLIKTRGQQVTLRCSSQSGHNTVSWYQQALGQGPQFIFQYYREEENGRGNFPPRFSGLQFPNYSSELNVNALELDDSALYLCASSLFGVSANYGYTFGSGTRLTVV.

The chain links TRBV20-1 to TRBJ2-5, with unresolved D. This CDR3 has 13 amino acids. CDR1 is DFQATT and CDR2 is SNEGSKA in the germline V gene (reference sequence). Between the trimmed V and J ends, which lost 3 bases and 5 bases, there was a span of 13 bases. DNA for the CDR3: TGCAGTGCTAGTTCGCCCCGCGTGGAGACCCAGTACTTC. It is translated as CSASSPRVETQYF.